This entry is about one T cell receptor (beta chain). Its antigen is unidentified. The entry originates in a study of cytomegalovirus exposure and HLA in healthy donors. Study-level points and caveats: Accounts indicate the classifier identified cytomegalovirus status with strong specificity and sensitivity.

The ends were cut back, 4 bases at V and 2 bases at J, with 15 bases in the middle. This CDR3 region has 16 residues. The V gene's germline CDR1 is MDHEN and CDR2 SYDVKM. The data were produced by immunoSEQ multiplex PCR, yet TCRdb's version contains in-frame clones alone and is incomplete. Of around 100,000 clones in the sample, 85% were seen once. Sequencing was carried out using PBMCs. The TCR comes from a man between 18 and 35 years old in good health and CMV-seropositive. The genes are TRBV28 and TRBJ1-5; D possibly corresponds to TRBD1 (6 bases). The CDR3 DNA reads TGTGCCAGCAGTTCACCGGTCTGGGGGCGCAATCAGCCCCAGCATTTT. It yields the protein CASSSPVWGRNQPQHF. The full variable domain, rest sourced from reference TRBV28 and TRBJ1-5, is DVKVTQSSRYLVKRTGEKVFLECVQDMDHENMFWYRQDPGLGLRLIYFSYDVKMKEKGDIPEGYSVSREKKERFSLILESASTNQTSMYLCASSSPVWGRNQPQHFGDGTRLSIL.